This is a list of T cell receptor beta chains from one sample in a study of a mutant IDH1 vaccine in newly diagnosed glioma. Their antigen targets remain unknown. Only in-frame clones appear in the TCRdb table, and some are missing; sequencing was by immunoSEQ multiplex PCR. The sample yields some 33,000 clones, 75% to 85% seen once. The starting material was PBMCs, obtained from a glioma patient whose treatment included an IDH1 peptide vaccine. All receptors derive from a man under 40 with glioma. CDR3s include the opening cysteine and the closing phenylalanine or tryptophan. D genes are given only for firm matches. A row's size may be missing; if present it is once, few, many or a size class.

CDR3 length,clone size,J gene,V gene,D gene,CDR3 protein,CDR3 DNA
13,NA,TRBJ1-2,TRBV9,NA,CASSVLGSTGYTF,TGTGCCAGCAGCGTATTGGGGTCTACGGGCTACACCTTC
13,NA,TRBJ2-2,TRBV6-4,NA,CASSTGNTGELFF,TGTGCCAGCAGCACAGGGAACACCGGGGAGCTGTTTTTT
11,NA,TRBJ1-1,TRBV5-6,NA,CASSSEGMTFF,TGTGCCAGCAGCTCAGAGGGGATGACTTTCTTT
13,few,TRBJ1-5,TRBV6-1,NA,CASSEDPDQPQHF,TGTGCCAGCAGTGAAGATCCTGATCAGCCCCAGCATTTT
15,NA,TRBJ2-2,TRBV2,NA,CASSERPLRPGELFF,TGTGCCAGCAGTGAACGGCCACTTCGACCCGGGGAGCTGTTTTTT
14,NA,TRBJ1-1,TRBV4-3,NA,CASSQDFMNTEAFF,TGCGCCAGCAGCCAAGATTTTATGAACACTGAAGCTTTCTTT
16,NA,TRBJ2-1,TRBV6-5,TRBD2,CASSFLAGEKQNEQFF,TGTGCCAGCAGTTTTCTAGCGGGGGAGAAACAAAATGAGCAGTTCTTC
13,NA,TRBJ1-2,TRBV29-1,NA,CSVDQGREAGYTF,TGCAGCGTTGACCAGGGTCGGGAGGCCGGCTACACCTTC
12,NA,TRBJ2-7,TRBV2,NA,CASCPTSYEQYF,TGTGCCAGCTGTCCGACTTCCTACGAGCAGTACTTC
14,NA,TRBJ1-1,TRBV27,NA,CASRGRQTNTEAFF,TGTGCCAGCAGGGGTCGACAGACGAACACTGAAGCTTTCTTT
13,NA,TRBJ1-2,TRBV9,NA,CASSVVEAGGYTF,TGTGCCAGCAGCGTTGTGGAGGCGGGAGGCTACACCTTC
13,NA,TRBJ2-7,TRBV29-1,NA,CSGMTDTSYEQYF,TGCAGCGGGATGACGGACACTTCCTACGAGCAGTACTTC
12,NA,TRBJ1-1,TRBV6-1,NA,CASSRESTEAFF,TGTGCCAGCAGCCGCGAAAGCACTGAAGCTTTCTTT
16,NA,TRBJ1-5,TRBV7-8,TRBD1,CASSLVGQYSNQPQHF,TGTGCCAGCAGCTTAGTGGGACAGTATAGCAATCAGCCCCAGCATTTT
18,NA,TRBJ1-5,TRBV28,NA,CASSFFGNGQGARLTQHF,NA
18,NA,TRBJ2-2,TRBV5-6,TRBD1,CASSLGTGLFGRTGELFF,TGTGCCAGCAGCTTGGGGACAGGCTTGTTTGGACGCACCGGGGAGCTGTTTTTT
17,few,TRBJ1-5,TRBV19,TRBD1,CASRSTGGRYSNQPQHF,TGTGCCAGTAGATCGACAGGGGGCCGATATAGCAATCAGCCCCAGCATTTT
16,NA,TRBJ1-1,TRBV5-8,NA,CASSLGAWRTNTEAFF,TGTGCCAGCAGCTTGGGGGCCTGGAGAACGAACACTGAAGCTTTCTTT
17,NA,TRBJ2-6,TRBV2,TRBD1,CASRARTGGSGANVLTF,TGTGCCAGCCGAGCACGGACAGGGGGGAGTGGGGCCAACGTCCTGACTTTC
14,once,TRBJ1-3,TRBV2,NA,CASRVTGEGNTIYF,TGTGCCAGCAGGGTGACTGGCGAAGGAAACACCATATATTTT
15,NA,TRBJ2-7,TRBV2,NA,CASSEVKPGEEEQYF,TGTGCCAGCAGTGAAGTGAAACCGGGGGAAGAAGAGCAGTACTTC
14,once,TRBJ1-4,TRBV5-4,TRBD1,CASSSGQGVEKLFF,TGTGCCAGCAGCTCTGGACAGGGAGTTGAAAAACTGTTTTTT
14,NA,TRBJ2-3,TRBV7-9,NA,CASSLGRRTDTQYF,TGTGCCAGCAGCTTAGGGAGACGCACAGATACGCAGTATTTT
13,NA,TRBJ2-7,TRBV9,NA,CASSVGGNYEQYF,TGTGCCAGCAGCGTAGGAGGGAACTACGAGCAGTACTTC
13,NA,TRBJ2-3,TRBV7-2,NA,CASSRGTLDTQYF,TGTGCCAGCAGCCGGGGAACATTAGATACGCAGTATTTT
15,once,TRBJ2-2,TRBV5-1,TRBD1,CASSLGGQGTGELFF,TGCGCCAGCAGCTTGGGGGGACAGGGGACCGGGGAGCTGTTTTTT
15,NA,TRBJ2-3,TRBV29-1,NA,CSALLRGYSTDTQYF,TGCAGCGCACTCCTTAGGGGTTATAGCACAGATACGCAGTATTTT
17,NA,TRBJ2-7,TRBV21-1,NA,CASVLGGVCFKDYEQYF,TGTGCCAGCGTCTTGGGAGGGGTCTGCTTCAAGGACTACGAGCAGTACTTC
16,once,TRBJ2-1,TRBV19,TRBD1,CASTAVRQGIYNEQFF,TGTGCCAGCACCGCCGTTAGACAGGGGATCTACAATGAGCAGTTCTTC
15,NA,TRBJ1-6,TRBV25-1,NA,CASSEMVSYNSPLHF,TGTGCCAGCAGTGAAATGGTCTCCTATAATTCACCCCTCCACTTT
12,NA,TRBJ1-1,TRBV10-3,NA,CAISARGTEAFF,TGTGCCATCAGTGCAAGGGGTACTGAAGCTTTCTTT
13,NA,TRBJ1-5,TRBV25-1,NA,CASSAGAGQPQHF,TGTGCCAGCAGTGCCGGGGCCGGTCAGCCCCAGCATTTT
17,once,TRBJ1-2,TRBV5-4,NA,CASSLGSGTESNYGYTF,TGTGCCAGCAGCTTGGGATCCGGGACGGAGTCTAACTATGGCTACACCTTC
15,once,TRBJ1-1,TRBV5-1,NA,CASSGGGGEVTEAFF,TGCGCCAGCAGCGGCGGTGGGGGGGAGGTCACTGAAGCTTTCTTT
16,once,TRBJ2-7,TRBV18,TRBD2,CASSQAPGLAGHEQYF,TGTGCCAGCTCACAAGCCCCGGGACTAGCGGGACACGAGCAGTACTTC
12,NA,TRBJ2-1,TRBV5-1,NA,CASSQVPNEQFF,TGCGCCAGCAGCCAAGTGCCTAATGAGCAGTTCTTC
15,NA,TRBJ1-3,TRBV19,NA,CASGTWTDSGNTIYF,TGTGCCAGTGGTACGTGGACTGACTCTGGAAACACCATATATTTT
16,NA,TRBJ2-2,TRBV7-3,NA,CASSLGAGENTGELFF,TGTGCCAGCAGCTTAGGTGCAGGGGAAAACACCGGGGAGCTGTTTTTT
15,NA,TRBJ2-3,TRBV9,NA,CASSVEGNGADTQYF,TGTGCCAGCAGCGTAGAGGGCAACGGGGCAGATACGCAGTATTTT
16,NA,TRBJ1-6,TRBV4-1,NA,CASSQDVQGLSSPLHF,TGCGCCAGCAGCCAAGATGTTCAGGGCCTGTCTTCACCCCTCCACTTT
15,NA,TRBJ2-1,TRBV2,TRBD2,CASKAAGGSYNEQFF,TGTGCCAGCAAGGCAGCGGGGGGGTCCTACAATGAGCAGTTCTTC
17,NA,TRBJ2-6,TRBV5-8,NA,CASSSHRETSGANVLTF,TGTGCCAGCAGCTCCCACAGGGAAACCTCTGGGGCCAACGTCCTGACTTTC
16,NA,TRBJ2-7,TRBV9,NA,CASSVESRVSSYEQYF,TGTGCCAGCAGCGTAGAATCCCGGGTGAGCTCCTACGAGCAGTACTTC
16,once,TRBJ1-3,TRBV30,NA,CAWSALSGTSGNTIYF,TGTGCCTGGAGTGCCCTCAGCGGGACATCTGGAAACACCATATATTTT
15,NA,TRBJ2-3,TRBV29-1,NA,CSVEGQQASTDTQYF,TGCAGCGTCGAAGGACAGCAGGCTAGCACAGATACGCAGTATTTT
15,few,TRBJ1-5,TRBV19,TRBD1,CASSPGTGSGQPQHF,TGTGCCAGTAGTCCCGGGACAGGGTCGGGTCAGCCCCAGCATTTT
12,NA,TRBJ2-2,TRBV29-1,NA,CSVELDGGELFF,TGCAGCGTTGAACTGGACGGTGGGGAGCTGTTTTTT
16,NA,TRBJ2-5,TRBV14,NA,CASSQVWGTGEETQYF,TGTGCCAGCAGCCAAGTCTGGGGGACGGGGGAGGAGACCCAGTACTTC
13,once,TRBJ1-5,TRBV30,NA,CAWAFQDDQPQHF,TGTGCCTGGGCTTTTCAAGACGACCAGCCCCAGCATTTT
14,NA,TRBJ1-2,TRBV30,NA,CAWSVPTGEYGYTF,TGTGCCTGGAGTGTACCCACAGGAGAGTATGGCTACACCTTC
15,NA,TRBJ2-3,TRBV19,NA,CATLGGGVGTDTQYF,TGTGCCACCCTCGGCGGGGGCGTGGGCACAGATACGCAGTATTTT
13,NA,TRBJ1-2,TRBV30,TRBD1,CAWSPDRGSGYTF,TGTGCCTGGAGTCCCGACAGGGGAAGTGGCTACACCTTC
14,NA,TRBJ1-5,TRBV19,NA,CASSIGGGDQPQHF,TGTGCCAGTAGTATAGGCGGGGGGGATCAGCCCCAGCATTTT
13,NA,TRBJ1-5,TRBV2,TRBD1,CASSWDRDQPQHF,TGTGCCAGCAGCTGGGACAGGGATCAGCCCCAGCATTTT
12,NA,TRBJ2-7,TRBV29-1,NA,CSVGTVSYEQYF,TGCAGCGTTGGTACGGTCTCCTACGAGCAGTACTTC